A selection of T cell receptor beta chains follows, all from one sample in a study of CD8+ T cells in alopecia areata. Only in-frame clones appear in the TCRdb table, and some are missing; sequencing was by immunoSEQ multiplex PCR. In the table there are roughly 100,000 clones, 55% of which are singletons. Sequenced: CD4+ T cells sorted from blood. The receptors here all came from a human donor in good health. Both conserved end residues are part of each CDR3. The order of the fields is V gene, D gene, clone size, CDR3 length, J gene, CDR3 DNA, CDR3 protein. The D gene is left open where the match is weak. Not every row has a clone size; where given, it reads once, few, many or a size class.

V: TRBV5-6; D: .; size: .; length: 12; J: TRBJ2-3; DNA: TGTGCCAGCAACAGGGACATGGATACGCAGTATTTT; CDR3: CASNRDMDTQYF
V: TRBV30; D: TRBD1; size: .; length: 14; J: TRBJ1-5; DNA: TGTGCCTGGAGTCCAGGGGGCGGCAATCAGCCCCAGCATTTT; CDR3: CAWSPGGGNQPQHF
V: TRBV5-1; D: TRBD2; size: many; length: 15; J: TRBJ2-1; DNA: TGCGCCAGCAGCTTGGGACTAGCGGTCTACAATGAGCAGTTCTTC; CDR3: CASSLGLAVYNEQFF
V: TRBV18; D: TRBD1; size: few; length: 14; J: TRBJ2-7; DNA: TGTGCCAGCTCCCGGGACAGGGTTCTGTACGAGCAGTACTTC; CDR3: CASSRDRVLYEQYF
V: TRBV4-2; D: .; size: .; length: 16; J: TRBJ2-3; DNA: TGTGCCAGCAGCCAAGATCGGGTTAGCACGGGGGATACGCAGTATTTT; CDR3: CASSQDRVSTGDTQYF
V: TRBV7-2; D: TRBD1; size: .; length: 17; J: TRBJ1-6; DNA: TGTGCCAGCAGCTTGTCCCCGGACAGGGTAGGAAATTCACCCCTCCACTTT; CDR3: CASSLSPDRVGNSPLHF
V: TRBV29-1; D: TRBD1; size: once; length: 16; J: TRBJ1-2; DNA: TGCAGCGTTGACGGACAGGGGGCCCTCCCCAACTATGGCTACACCTTC; CDR3: CSVDGQGALPNYGYTF
V: TRBV6-1; D: TRBD2; size: once; length: 15; J: TRBJ2-3; DNA: TGTGCCAGCAGCCGCCTTGGGGGGGTCACAGATACGCAGTATTTT; CDR3: CASSRLGGVTDTQYF
V: TRBV6-5; D: .; size: few; length: 14; J: TRBJ2-3; DNA: TGTGCCAGGGGGGGCGACCCTAGCGGCGGTACGCAGTATTTT; CDR3: CARGGDPSGGTQYF
V: TRBV23-1; D: .; size: .; length: 13; J: TRBJ2-3; DNA: TGCGCCAGCAGTGGACAGTTCACAGATACGCAGTATTTT; CDR3: CASSGQFTDTQYF
V: TRBV6-5; D: .; size: .; length: 15; J: TRBJ2-6; DNA: TGTGCCAGCAGTAGGAGTAGAACTGGGGCCAACGTCCTGACTTTC; CDR3: CASSRSRTGANVLTF
V: TRBV6-1; D: .; size: .; length: 14; J: TRBJ2-5; DNA: TGTGCCAGCAGTGAAGGACTCGCAAAAGAGACCCAGTACTTC; CDR3: CASSEGLAKETQYF
V: TRBV29-1; D: .; size: .; length: 11; J: TRBJ2-7; DNA: TGCAGCGTTCGCGGACCGGACGAGCAGTACTTC; CDR3: CSVRGPDEQYF
V: TRBV5-1; D: .; size: once; length: 13; J: TRBJ2-2; DNA: TGCGCCAGCAGCTTAATCGAGGGCGGGGAGCTGTTTTTT; CDR3: CASSLIEGGELFF
V: TRBV7-2; D: .; size: .; length: 15; J: TRBJ2-7; DNA: TGTGCCAGCAGCTTATCGGTTTCGGGAGTGTACGAGCAGTACTTC; CDR3: CASSLSVSGVYEQYF
V: TRBV6-6; D: .; size: .; length: 14; J: TRBJ2-3; DNA: TGTGCCAGCACCCTCGGGCCGGGCACAGATACGCAGTATTTT; CDR3: CASTLGPGTDTQYF
V: TRBV4-1; D: .; size: .; length: 17; J: TRBJ1-6; DNA: TGCGCCAGCAGCCAAGAGGGGGGGGCAATGGTTAATTCACCCCTCCACTTT; CDR3: CASSQEGGAMVNSPLHF
V: TRBV11-2; D: .; size: .; length: 11; J: TRBJ2-4; DNA: TGTGCCAGCAGGATCAAAAACATTCAGTACTTC; CDR3: CASRIKNIQYF
V: TRBV5-1; D: .; size: .; length: 14; J: TRBJ1-1; DNA: TGCGCCAGCAGCCCACAGGGTCAGAACACTGAAGCTTTCTTT; CDR3: CASSPQGQNTEAFF
V: TRBV23-1; D: .; size: .; length: 13; J: TRBJ1-2; DNA: TGCGCCAGCACTCACACATTTCCCTATGGCTACACCTTC; CDR3: CASTHTFPYGYTF
V: TRBV5-1; D: .; size: .; length: 17; J: TRBJ2-7; DNA: TGCGCCAGCAGCTTGGACGGAGCCAGGACTACCTTCGACGAGCAGTACTTC; CDR3: CASSLDGARTTFDEQYF
V: TRBV6-6; D: .; size: few; length: 14; J: TRBJ2-5; DNA: TGTGCCAGCAGCCCAGGAGGACAGCAAGAGACCCAGTACTTC; CDR3: CASSPGGQQETQYF
V: TRBV14; D: .; size: .; length: 14; J: TRBJ1-1; DNA: TGTGCCAGCAGCCCTACCTCCGGGAACACTGAAGCTTTCTTT; CDR3: CASSPTSGNTEAFF
V: TRBV7-2; D: .; size: few; length: 15; J: TRBJ2-3; DNA: TGTGCCAGCAGCTTTGCGGTTCTTAACACAGATACGCAGTATTTT; CDR3: CASSFAVLNTDTQYF
V: TRBV28; D: .; size: few; length: 15; J: TRBJ2-2; DNA: TGTGCCAGCAGTTTACCAGCCCCGAACACCGGGGAGCTGTTTTTT; CDR3: CASSLPAPNTGELFF
V: TRBV25-1; D: .; size: few; length: 17; J: TRBJ2-5; DNA: TGTGCCAGCAGTGATGCCGGACAGTCGTCAGCAGGAGAGACCCAGTACTTC; CDR3: CASSDAGQSSAGETQYF
V: TRBV29-1; D: TRBD1; size: once; length: 16; J: TRBJ2-3; DNA: TGCAGCGTTGAAGAAAGGAGACAGGGAAACACAGATACGCAGTATTTT; CDR3: CSVEERRQGNTDTQYF
V: TRBV10-3; D: .; size: once; length: 13; J: TRBJ2-7; DNA: TGTGCCACCCAAGACTCCTACTCCTACGAGCAGTACTTC; CDR3: CATQDSYSYEQYF
V: TRBV2; D: .; size: .; length: 12; J: TRBJ1-2; DNA: TGTGCCAGCAGTGGACAGTACTATGGCTACACCTTC; CDR3: CASSGQYYGYTF
V: TRBV29-1; D: .; size: .; length: 13; J: TRBJ2-2; DNA: TGCAGCGTCGAGGATCCGAACACCGGGGAGCTGTTTTTT; CDR3: CSVEDPNTGELFF
V: TRBV5-1; D: .; size: .; length: 15; J: TRBJ1-1; DNA: TGCGCCAGCAGCTTCTCGAGCCCGGGGGACACTGAAGCTTTCTTT; CDR3: CASSFSSPGDTEAFF
V: TRBV29-1; D: .; size: .; length: 16; J: TRBJ1-2; DNA: TGCAGCGTGGGCGAGGGCCCAGCCGAAACCTCCTATGGCTACACCTTC; CDR3: CSVGEGPAETSYGYTF
V: TRBV25-1; D: TRBD1; size: .; length: 15; J: TRBJ2-7; DNA: TGTGCCAGCAGTGCAGGGACAGGTTCTTCCTACGAGCAGTACTTC; CDR3: CASSAGTGSSYEQYF